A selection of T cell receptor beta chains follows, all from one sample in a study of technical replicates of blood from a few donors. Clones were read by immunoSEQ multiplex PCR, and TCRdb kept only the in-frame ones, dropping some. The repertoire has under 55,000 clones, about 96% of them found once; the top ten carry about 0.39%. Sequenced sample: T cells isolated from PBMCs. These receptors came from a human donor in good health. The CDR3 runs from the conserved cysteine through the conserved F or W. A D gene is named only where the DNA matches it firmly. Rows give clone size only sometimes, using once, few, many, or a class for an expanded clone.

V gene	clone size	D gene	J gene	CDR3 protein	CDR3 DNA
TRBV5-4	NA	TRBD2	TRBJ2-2	CASSLSRGGGELFF	TGTGCCAGCAGCTTGAGCCGGGGGGGCGGGGAGCTGTTTTTT
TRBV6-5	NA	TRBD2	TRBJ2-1	CASSYSPGGIYNEQFF	TGTGCCAGCAGTTACTCCCCCGGGGGGATTTACAATGAGCAGTTCTTC
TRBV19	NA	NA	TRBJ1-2	CASSIRAGINYGYTF	TGTGCCAGTAGTATAAGGGCAGGGATAAACTATGGCTACACCTTC
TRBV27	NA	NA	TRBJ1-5	CASSLGRGNQPQHF	TGTGCCAGCAGTTTGGGCAGGGGCAATCAGCCCCAGCATTTT
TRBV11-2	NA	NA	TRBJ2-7	CASSPTPLYEQYF	TGTGCCAGCAGCCCGACTCCGCTCTACGAGCAGTACTTC
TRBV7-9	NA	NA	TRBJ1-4	CASSPGVGFGEKLFF	TGTGCCAGCAGTCCGGGGGTCGGGTTCGGAGAAAAACTGTTTTTT
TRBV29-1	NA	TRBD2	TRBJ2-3	CSYGTSGGDTQYF	TGCAGTTACGGGACTAGCGGCGGCGATACGCAGTATTTT
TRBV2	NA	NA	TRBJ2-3	CASKLETAATDTQYF	TGTGCCAGCAAATTGGAGACTGCCGCCACAGATACGCAGTATTTT
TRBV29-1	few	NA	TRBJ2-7	CSVEIGGGHPYEQYF	TGCAGCGTTGAAATTGGTGGGGGACACCCCTACGAGCAGTACTTC
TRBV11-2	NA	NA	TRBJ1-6	CASSLSRGGSPLHF	TGTGCCAGCAGCTTAAGCAGGGGTGGCTCACCCCTCCACTTT
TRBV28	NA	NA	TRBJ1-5	CASSRSNQPQHF	TGTGCCAGCAGTCGGAGCAATCAGCCCCAGCATTTT
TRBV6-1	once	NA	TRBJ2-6	CASSDAGSGANVLTF	TGTGCCAGCAGTGACGCAGGCTCTGGGGCCAACGTCCTGACTTTC
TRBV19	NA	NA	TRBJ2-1	CASSGGTSYNEQFF	TGTGCCAGTAGTGGCGGAACCTCCTACAATGAGCAGTTCTTC
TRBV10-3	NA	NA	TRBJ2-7	CAISLGGIDGEQYF	TGTGCCATTTCTCTAGGGGGAATAGATGGCGAGCAGTACTTC
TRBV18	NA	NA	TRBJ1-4	CASSPRGGEEKLFF	TGTGCCAGCTCACCAAGGGGGGGCGAGGAAAAACTGTTTTTT
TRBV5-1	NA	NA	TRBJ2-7	CASSLTGLEQYF	TGCGCCAGCAGCTTGACAGGGCTCGAGCAGTACTTC
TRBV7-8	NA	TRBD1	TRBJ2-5	CASSPLVGQGMETQYF	TGTGCCAGCAGCCCCCTTGTGGGACAGGGGATGGAGACCCAGTACTTC
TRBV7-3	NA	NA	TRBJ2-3	CASSLRGVSTDTQYF	TGTGCCAGCAGCTTAAGGGGGGTGAGCACAGATACGCAGTATTTT
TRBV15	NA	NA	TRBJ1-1	CATSRDQVSTEAFF	TGTGCCACCAGCAGAGATCAGGTATCGACTGAAGCTTTCTTT
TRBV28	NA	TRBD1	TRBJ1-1	CASSSYRGPEAFF	TGTGCCAGTTCCTCATACAGGGGACCTGAAGCTTTCTTT
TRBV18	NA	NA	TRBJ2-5	CASSPVLQGRETQYF	TGTGCCAGCTCACCGGTTTTACAGGGCCGGGAGACCCAGTACTTC
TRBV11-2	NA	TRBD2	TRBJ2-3	CASSLVGSGRADTQYF	TGTGCCAGCAGCTTAGTGGGTAGCGGGAGGGCAGATACGCAGTATTTT
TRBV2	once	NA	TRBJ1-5	CASRFSQPQHF	TGTGCCAGCAGATTCAGTCAGCCCCAGCATTTT
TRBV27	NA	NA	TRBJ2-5	CASSLGPYYQETQYF	TGTGCCAGCAGTTTGGGGCCGTATTATCAAGAGACCCAGTACTTC
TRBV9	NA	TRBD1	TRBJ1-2	CASSATGTDNKGYTF	TGTGCCAGCAGCGCAACCGGGACAGACAACAAGGGCTACACCTTC
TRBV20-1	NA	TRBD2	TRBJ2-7	CSAGLDAWQYF	TGCAGTGCGGGACTAGACGCGTGGCAGTACTTC
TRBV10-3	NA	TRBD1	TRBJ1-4	CATWDRGNEKLFF	TGTGCCACCTGGGACAGGGGGAATGAAAAACTGTTTTTT
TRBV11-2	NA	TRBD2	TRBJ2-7	CASIGGASGIYEQYF	TGTGCCAGCATCGGCGGGGCTAGCGGGATTTACGAGCAGTACTTC
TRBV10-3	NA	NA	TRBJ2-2	CAIRRVDPNTGELFF	TGTGCCATCAGGAGGGTAGACCCGAACACCGGGGAGCTGTTTTTT
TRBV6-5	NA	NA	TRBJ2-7	CASSPNRIPYEQYF	TGTGCCAGCAGCCCCAACAGGATCCCCTACGAGCAGTACTTC
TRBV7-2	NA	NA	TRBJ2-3	CASSPQGTDTQYF	TGTGCCAGCAGCCCGCAGGGAACAGATACGCAGTATTTT
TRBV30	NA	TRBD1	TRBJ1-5	CAWATNRGQPQHF	TGTGCCTGGGCCACTAACAGGGGTCAGCCCCAGCATTTT
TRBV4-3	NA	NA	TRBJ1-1	CASSQGAGQPMNTEAFF	TGCGCCAGCAGCCAAGGCGCCGGACAGCCGATGAACACTGAAGCTTTCTTT